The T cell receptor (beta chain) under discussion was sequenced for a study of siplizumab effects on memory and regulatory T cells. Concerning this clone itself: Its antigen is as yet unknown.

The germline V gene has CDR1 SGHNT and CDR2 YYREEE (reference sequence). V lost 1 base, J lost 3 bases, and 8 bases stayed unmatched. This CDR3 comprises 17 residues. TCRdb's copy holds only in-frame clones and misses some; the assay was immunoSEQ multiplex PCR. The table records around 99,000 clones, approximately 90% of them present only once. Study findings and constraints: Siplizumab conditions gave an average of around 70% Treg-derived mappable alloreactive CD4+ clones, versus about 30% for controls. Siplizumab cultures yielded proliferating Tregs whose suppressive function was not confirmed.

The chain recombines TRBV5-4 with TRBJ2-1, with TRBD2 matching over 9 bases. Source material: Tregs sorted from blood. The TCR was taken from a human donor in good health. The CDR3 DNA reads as TGTGCCAGCAGCTTGAAGAAAGGGACTAGCAGCTACAATGAGCAGTTCTTC. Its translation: CASSLKKGTSSYNEQFF.